This is a list of T cell receptor beta chains from one sample in a study of CD8+ T cells in alopecia areata. Profiling relied on immunoSEQ multiplex PCR, and the TCRdb table lists in-frame clones only, not all of them. The top ten hold roughly 25% of the sample, which has more than 110,000 clones, 82% seen once. Sequenced material: CD8+ T cells sorted from blood, taken at week 4, from a patient treated with tofacitinib. The receptors derive from a human donor with alopecia areata. CDR3s include the opening cysteine and the closing phenylalanine or tryptophan. Fields, in order: clone size, V gene, D gene, J gene, CDR3 DNA, CDR3 protein. D genes are given only for firm matches. The size of a clone is reported for some rows only, either as once, few or many, or as a class for expanded clones.

size: -
V: TRBV21-1
D: -
J: TRBJ1-5
DNA: TGTGCCAGCAGCACAGGGTTCCGGAGCAATCAGCCCCAGCATTTT
CDR3: CASSTGFRSNQPQHF

size: few
V: TRBV29-1
D: -
J: TRBJ2-3
DNA: TGCAGCGCCGAAATAGCTGGGGTGGGTGATACGCAGTATTTT
CDR3: CSAEIAGVGDTQYF

size: -
V: TRBV4-3
D: -
J: TRBJ2-7
DNA: TGCGCCAGCAGCCAAGGCGGCGGCTCCTACGAGCAGTACTTC
CDR3: CASSQGGGSYEQYF

size: -
V: TRBV7-9
D: -
J: TRBJ2-5
DNA: TGTGCCAGCACCTGGGGGGCAAAAGAGACCCAGTACTTC
CDR3: CASTWGAKETQYF

size: -
V: TRBV4-2
D: -
J: TRBJ2-4
DNA: TGTGCCAGCAGCCAAGATAGGGGCAGGGAGGCCAAAAACATTCAGTACTTC
CDR3: CASSQDRGREAKNIQYF

size: once
V: TRBV6-5
D: TRBD1
J: TRBJ2-5
DNA: TGTGCCAGCAGTTACTCCCGGACAGGCTCGCGGACCCAGTACTTC
CDR3: CASSYSRTGSRTQYF

size: -
V: TRBV29-1
D: -
J: TRBJ2-1
DNA: TGCAGCGTGGCCACGGGGGCTGTCGATGAGCAGTTCTTC
CDR3: CSVATGAVDEQFF

size: -
V: TRBV27
D: TRBD2
J: TRBJ2-3
DNA: TGTGCCAGCAGTTTGCGTAGCGGGGGATACACAGATACGCAGTATTTT
CDR3: CASSLRSGGYTDTQYF

size: -
V: TRBV7-6
D: TRBD2
J: TRBJ2-7
DNA: TGTGCCAGCAGCTTAGAGGCCGGACTAGCGGGGGGGACCTACGAGCAGTACTTC
CDR3: CASSLEAGLAGGTYEQYF

size: -
V: TRBV29-1
D: -
J: TRBJ2-7
DNA: TGCAGCGTTGAAGGACCGGACCAGGGGCCCTACGAGCAGTACTTC
CDR3: CSVEGPDQGPYEQYF

size: -
V: TRBV15
D: TRBD1
J: TRBJ2-2
DNA: TGTGCCACCAGCCCACAGGGGGCGAACACCGGGGAGCTGTTTTTT
CDR3: CATSPQGANTGELFF

size: -
V: TRBV5-6
D: -
J: TRBJ2-1
DNA: TGTGCCAGCAGCTTGGGTCCAGGGGAGCAGTTCTTC
CDR3: CASSLGPGEQFF

size: -
V: TRBV6-1
D: -
J: TRBJ1-5
DNA: TGTGCCAGCAGTGAAGCGCGGAGTCAGCCCCAGCATTTT
CDR3: CASSEARSQPQHF

size: -
V: TRBV5-4
D: TRBD1
J: TRBJ2-3
DNA: TGTGCCAGCAGCTTTAGTGCAGGGGGCGCAGATACGCAGTATTTT
CDR3: CASSFSAGGADTQYF

size: -
V: TRBV5-1
D: -
J: TRBJ2-1
DNA: TGCGCCAGCAGCCCCGGACAGAATGAGCAGTTCTTC
CDR3: CASSPGQNEQFF

size: -
V: TRBV27
D: -
J: TRBJ2-7
DNA: TGTGCCAGCAGTCCTGGACAGCTGTTCCCCTACGAGCAGTACTTC
CDR3: CASSPGQLFPYEQYF

size: few
V: TRBV29-1
D: TRBD2
J: TRBJ2-1
DNA: TGCAGCGTTTGGGGGGGATTCCAAACGGGGAATGAGCAGTTCTTC
CDR3: CSVWGGFQTGNEQFF

size: -
V: TRBV18
D: TRBD2
J: TRBJ2-3
DNA: TGTGCCAGCTCACTCGGGGGGGCCACAGATACGCAGTATTTT
CDR3: CASSLGGATDTQYF

size: -
V: TRBV6-6
D: -
J: TRBJ2-3
DNA: TGTGCCAGCAGTTCGACTGTGGGTACGCAGTATTTT
CDR3: CASSSTVGTQYF

size: -
V: TRBV7-9
D: TRBD1
J: TRBJ1-2
DNA: TGTGCCAGCAGCGGCCCTCGGGACAGCGCTAACTATGGCTACACCTTC
CDR3: CASSGPRDSANYGYTF

size: -
V: TRBV2
D: -
J: TRBJ2-7
DNA: TGTGCCAGCCAGACCTGGACTTTGGAGCAGTACTTC
CDR3: CASQTWTLEQYF

size: few
V: TRBV27
D: TRBD2
J: TRBJ2-3
DNA: TGTGCCAGCAGTCAACCGACGGGAGGAGAAGATACGCAGTATTTT
CDR3: CASSQPTGGEDTQYF

size: -
V: TRBV6-5
D: -
J: TRBJ1-1
DNA: TGTGCCAGCAGGGACCAAGGGAACACTGAAGCTTTCTTT
CDR3: CASRDQGNTEAFF

size: -
V: TRBV29-1
D: TRBD2
J: TRBJ2-1
DNA: TGCCGCGGGGGAACCAAGGGACGACCCGACAATGAGCAGTTCTTC
CDR3: CRGGTKGRPDNEQFF

size: -
V: TRBV18
D: -
J: TRBJ2-4
DNA: TGTGCCAGCTCACCTGGGGCAGGGCAAAACATTCAGTACTTC
CDR3: CASSPGAGQNIQYF

size: -
V: TRBV4-3
D: -
J: TRBJ1-1
DNA: TGCGCCAGCAGCCAAGAACGGTCGAACACTGAAGCTTTCTTT
CDR3: CASSQERSNTEAFF